The present entry profiles one T cell receptor (beta chain) with its context. The antigen is unknown. This sample is drawn from a study of cytomegalovirus exposure and HLA in healthy donors. Looking at the study overall: There were around 100 million unique TCR beta sequences, drawn from 180 million or so T cells, in an earlier analysis. General observations from the study: Reports indicated that the classifier achieved high specificity and sensitivity in diagnosing cytomegalovirus status. Several of the most significant clusters appeared, in a later analysis, to be linked to common viral pathogens.

This CDR3 is built from 16 residues. J gave up 2 bases and V 2 bases, and 6 bases lay outside the gene matches. CDR1 is SGDLS, CDR2 YYNGEE, per germline. Primers: 60 Vbeta forward and 13 Jbeta reverse. Profiling relied on immunoSEQ multiplex PCR, and the TCRdb table lists in-frame clones only, not all of them. The repertoire holds more than 90,000 clones, with about 86% as singletons. V and J are TRBV9 and TRBJ2-3; TRBD2 matches at 9 bases. The receptor was isolated from a woman in her sixties or seventies in good health and CMV-seropositive. The material sequenced was PBMCs. CDR3 residues: CASSVMTSGSTDTQYF. The CDR3 DNA is TGTGCCAGCAGCGTCATGACTAGCGGTTCCACAGATACGCAGTATTTT.